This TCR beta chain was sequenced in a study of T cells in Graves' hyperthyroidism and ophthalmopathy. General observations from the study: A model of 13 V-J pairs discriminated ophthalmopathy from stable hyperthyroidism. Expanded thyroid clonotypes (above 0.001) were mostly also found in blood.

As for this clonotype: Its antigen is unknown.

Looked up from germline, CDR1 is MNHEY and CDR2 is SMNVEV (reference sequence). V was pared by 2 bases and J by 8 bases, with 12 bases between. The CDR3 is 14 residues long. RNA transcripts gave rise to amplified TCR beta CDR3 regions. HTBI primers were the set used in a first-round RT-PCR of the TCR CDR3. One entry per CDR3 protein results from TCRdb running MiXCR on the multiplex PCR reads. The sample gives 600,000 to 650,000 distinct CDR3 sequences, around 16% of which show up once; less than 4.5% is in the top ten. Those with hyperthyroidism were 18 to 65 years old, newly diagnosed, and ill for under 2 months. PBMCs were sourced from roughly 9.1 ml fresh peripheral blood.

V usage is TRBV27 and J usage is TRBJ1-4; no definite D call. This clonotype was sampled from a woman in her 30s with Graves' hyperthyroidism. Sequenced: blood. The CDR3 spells CASSLEASGEKLFF. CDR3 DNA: TGTGCCAGCAGTTTAGAAGCAAGTGGGGAAAAACTGTTTTTT.